The 10 T cell receptor beta chains below all came from one sample that was sequenced in a study of blood T cell repertoires in COVID-19. The repertoire was sequenced with immunoSEQ multiplex PCR; TCRdb's copy has only in-frame clones and lacks some. The profile shows 150,000 to 200,000 clones, around 83% of them singletons. The sequencing input was peripheral blood. The receptors stem from a woman of 80 years or more in a cohort sampled during active or convalescent COVID-19.

On this clone itself: Other nucleotide sequences from this sample produce the same CDR3. The rearrangement uses TRBV11-3 and TRBJ1-1; D uncertain. The germline V and J ends were trimmed by 5 bases and 3 bases, with 10 bases remaining between them. Germline V lookup: CDR1 SGHNT, CDR2 YENEEA. The CDR3 covers 13 residues. DNA for the CDR3: TGTGCCAGCAGCCCCCGACGGGACACTGAAGCTTTCTTT. Amino acids: CASSPRRDTEAFF.

V is TRBV7-2 and J is TRBJ1-4, with D tentatively TRBD1 (6 bases). Germline V gene lookup returns CDR1 SGHTA and CDR2 FQGNSA. CDR3 length: 14 amino acids. V was pared by 3 bases and J by 4 bases, with 9 bases between. The CDR3 region has the DNA TGTGCCAGCAGCTTCCGGACAGTTAATGAAAAACTGTTTTTT. Protein: CASSFRTVNEKLFF.

V is TRBV14 and J is TRBJ2-2, with 8 bases fitting TRBD2. V lost 4 bases to trimming and J lost 4 bases; unmatched junction nucleotides: 8. This CDR3 region has 16 residues. Germline V lookup: CDR1 SGHDN, CDR2 FVKESK. The CDR3 region is CASSLLSGIGTGELFF. Written as DNA, the CDR3 is TGTGCCAGCAGCCTACTTAGCGGGATCGGCACCGGGGAGCTGTTTTTT. The complete variable domain, with remaining parts taken from reference TRBV14 and TRBJ2-2, reads EAGVTQFPSHSVIEKGQTVTLRCDPISGHDNLYWYRRVMGKEIKFLLHFVKESKQDESGMPNNRFLAERTGGTYSTLKVQPAELEDSGVYFCASSLLSGIGTGELFFGEGSRLTVL.

The chain uses TRBV7-9 and TRBJ1-1, with 8 bases fitting TRBD1. The CDR3 sequence is 15 residues long. Germline loops: CDR1 SEHNR, CDR2 FQNEAQ (reference sequence). Losses at the gene ends were 5 bases for V and 5 bases for J; bases not matched to a gene: 10. CDR3 protein: CASSRIQGVGTEAFF. The CDR3 nucleotides are TGTGCCAGCAGCCGTATACAGGGGGTTGGGACTGAAGCTTTCTTT.

The chain couples TRBV6-2 or TRBV6-3 to TRBJ1-3; a weak D match, TRBD1 (5 bases). CDR3 length: 16 amino acids. CDR1 and CDR2 from the germline V gene are MNHEY and SVGEGT. Trimming left V 2 bases short and J 1 base short, with 12 bases between. Here the CDR3 reads CASSYGALGSGNTIYF. DNA for the CDR3: TGTGCCAGCAGTTACGGGGCCCTGGGATCTGGAAACACCATATATTTT.

The chain combines TRBV5-1 with TRBJ2-7; D is perhaps TRBD1 (5 bases). Deletions cut 4 bases from V and 2 bases from J, with 10 bases between. This CDR3 has 13 residues. Germline loops: CDR1 SGHRS, CDR2 YFSETQ. Here the CDR3 DNA reads TGCGCCAGCAGCCAAGGACATGCCTACGAGCAGTACGTC. As protein: CASSQGHAYEQYV.

The chain couples TRBV28 to TRBJ1-2, with TRBD1 identical over 10 bases. The CDR3 extends over 15 amino acids. Germline loops: CDR1 MDHEN, CDR2 SYDVKM. V shed 10 bases and J 2 bases; nucleotides not matched to a gene: 10. The CDR3: CAIESSDRGNYGYTF. The CDR3 bases are TGTGCCATCGAGAGCTCGGACAGGGGGAACTATGGCTACACCTTC.

The genes are TRBV11-2 and TRBJ1-2; the D gene is possibly TRBD1 (6 bases). The V end lost 4 bases, the J end lost 2 bases, and 14 bases lay between the germline ends. Per the germline V gene, CDR1 is SGHAT and CDR2 is FQNNGV. This CDR3 spans 15 amino acids. The CDR3 loop is CASSSPRTANYGYTF. CDR3 nucleotides: TGTGCCAGCAGCTCGCCTCGGACAGCAAACTATGGCTACACCTTC.

The chain has TRBV15 and TRBJ1-4, with TRBD1 matching 9 bases. Germline CDR1 and CDR2: LNHNV and YYDKDF (reference sequence). With V trimmed by 3 bases and J by 7 bases, 6 bases remained unmatched. The CDR3 is made up of 15 amino acids. The CDR3: CATSSTGGWGEKLFF. The CDR3 DNA sequence: TGTGCCACCAGCAGCACAGGGGGCTGGGGTGAAAAACTGTTTTTT.

The J gene is TRBJ1-5, the V gene TRBV4-1; D call uncertain. Trimming pared 0 bases from V and 4 bases from J, leaving 7 bases between. This CDR3 has 14 amino acids. CDR1 and CDR2 (germline): MGHRA, YSYEKL. The CDR3: CASSQDSVNQPQHF. The CDR3 DNA reads TGCGCCAGCAGCCAAGATTCCGTTAATCAGCCCCAGCATTTT.